A single sample is the source of the 8 T cell receptor beta chains below, sequenced in a study of neurological immune-mediated disorders. Using its own MiXCR run on the 5' RACE reads, TCRdb lists one record per CDR3 protein. Among about 38,000 distinct CDR3 sequences, approximately 5.1% were seen once, and the ten largest hold around 9%. The sample comprised CD4+ T cells from blood. Receptor source: a young man in good health.

This clonotype was seen at least ten times. The chain recombines TRBV6-5 with TRBJ2-7, with 8 bases matching TRBD2. Germline CDR1 MNHEY, CDR2 SVGAGI. V shed 6 bases and J 1 base; nucleotides not matched to a gene: 8. This CDR3 region has 15 residues. This chain's CDR3 is CASSLSGAISYEQYF. The CDR3 DNA reads TGTGCCAGCAGCCTTAGCGGGGCCATTTCCTACGAGCAGTACTTC.

This clonotype was observed at least ten times. The chain combines TRBV6-1 with TRBJ1-5, with TRBD1 matching over 7 bases. Germline trimming cut 5 bases from V and 5 bases from J; bases unmatched to any gene: 18. The CDR3 contains 18 residues. Germline V gene lookup returns CDR1 MNHNS and CDR2 SASEGT. The chain's CDR3 is CASSLRGLQGGGHQPQHF. For the CDR3, the DNA is TGTGCCAGCAGTCTAAGAGGGCTACAAGGAGGGGGCCATCAGCCCCAGCATTTT.

This clonotype has ten or more counts. V is TRBV5-6 and J is TRBJ2-1; the match to TRBD2 covers 7 bases. The V and J ends lost 4 bases and 4 bases, in that order; junction bases with no gene match: 2. Germline values: CDR1 SGHDT, CDR2 YYEEEE. This CDR3 is built from 13 residues. The CDR3 loop is CASSRGDYNEQFF. CDR3 DNA: TGTGCCAGCAGCCGGGGGGATTACAATGAGCAGTTCTTC.

This clonotype was counted many times. The chain uses TRBV20-1 and TRBJ2-7; D possibly corresponds to TRBD2 (5 bases). The V end lost 6 bases, the J end lost 6 bases, and 15 bases lay between the germline ends. The CDR3 is made up of 12 amino acids. Germline values: CDR1 DFQATT, CDR2 SNEGSKA (reference sequence). The CDR3 sequence: CSAPRTGFEQYF. The CDR3 DNA reads as TGCAGTGCACCGAGGACGGGGTTCGAGCAGTACTTC.

This clonotype was detected ten times or more. The V gene is TRBV20-1, the J gene TRBJ1-1; a possible D gene is TRBD1 (5 bases). Between the trimmed V and J ends, which lost 6 bases and 4 bases, there was a span of 21 bases. The CDR3 extends over 15 amino acids. Looked up from germline, CDR1 is DFQATT and CDR2 is SNEGSKA (reference sequence). As DNA, the CDR3 is TGCAGTGCCAGGAAAGGAGGGGCTCTATCCACTGAAGCTTTCTTT. It translates to CSARKGGALSTEAFF.

This clonotype was seen ten or more times. The chain recombines TRBV7-9 with TRBJ1-4; D may be TRBD1 (6 bases). CDR3 length: 14 amino acids. The germline V gene encodes CDR1 SEHNR and CDR2 FQNEAQ (reference sequence). Deletions cut 1 base from V and 7 bases from J, with 10 bases between. CDR3 sequence: CASSLELRGEKLFF. CDR3 DNA: TGTGCCAGCAGCTTAGAACTCAGGGGTGAAAAACTGTTTTTT.

Ten or more counts support this clonotype. This chain links TRBV12-3 or TRBV12-4 with TRBJ2-3; D not certain. There are 12 residues in the CDR3. Between the trimmed V and J ends, which lost 6 bases and 4 bases, there was a span of 8 bases. CDR3 amino acids: CASSHYPDTQYF. The CDR3 DNA reads TGTGCCAGCAGCCATTACCCAGATACGCAGTATTTT.

This clonotype was observed at least ten times. The V call is TRBV6-5, the J call TRBJ2-1; 12 nucleotides agree with TRBD2. Trimming took 7 bases from V and 6 from J; bases not matched to a gene: 7. The CDR3 has 15 residues. From germline, CDR1 is MNHEY and CDR2 SVGAGI. DNA of the CDR3: TGTGCCAGCACTCGCCGGACTAGCGGGGTCAATGAGCAGTTCTTC. It yields the protein CASTRRTSGVNEQFF.